The 3 T cell receptor beta chains listed next were all sequenced from one sample in a study of blood T cells in healthy people across ages. A second roughly 7 to 11 cycle PCR used barcoded and J-beta primers. TCRdb re-analysed the 5' RACE reads in MiXCR, keeping a single row per CDR3 protein. The data contain about 620,000 distinct CDR3 sequences, over 40% of them singletons. The sample comprised blood. Source of these receptors: a woman older than 75 in good health.

V gene TRBV9 combines with J gene TRBJ2-1; 8 bases are a match to TRBD2. The CDR3 covers 15 residues. CDR1 and CDR2 (germline): SGDLS, YYNGEE. V shed 4 bases, J shed 5 bases, and the junction held 8 bases outside the gene matches. DNA of the CDR3: TGTGCCAGCAGCCCCCGTAGCGGGGCCAACAATGAGCAGTTCTTC. It codes for CASSPRSGANNEQFF.

J is TRBJ2-7 and V is TRBV6-2 or TRBV6-3; 13 nucleotides match TRBD2. CDR3 length: 18 amino acids. Germline lookup yields CDR1 MNHEY and CDR2 SVGEGT. With V trimmed by 4 bases and J by 0 bases, 9 bases remained unmatched. The CDR3 nucleotides read TGTGCCAGCAGTTCCGGACTAGCGGGAGCCCCCTCCTCCTACGAGCAGTACTTC. It encodes CASSSGLAGAPSSYEQYF.

On this clonotype: This may arise from a read error, as a much more abundant clone is one base away. The CDR3 reads CASSVQRDSYNEQFF. In DNA, the CDR3 is TGTGCCAGCAGCGTGCAGAGGGATTCCTACAATGAGCAGTTCTTC. The genes are TRBV3-1 and TRBJ2-1; D perhaps matches TRBD2 (5 bases). This CDR3 has 15 residues. Germline CDR1 and CDR2: LGHDT and YNNKEL (reference sequence). The V end lost 5 bases, the J end lost 1 base, and 12 bases lay between the germline ends.